This TCR beta chain was obtained from a study of blood T cells in healthy people across ages. Study-wide findings and caveats: TCR beta diversity tracked closely with naive T cell percentage.

Per sample, no less than 5.5 micrograms of total RNA were extracted. This clonotype has more than one count but fewer than ten. Its specificity is unknown. A second PCR, run for 7 to 11 cycles, used a sample-barcoded 5' primer plus a J-beta primer mix. TCRdb reprocessed the 5' RACE reads via MiXCR and lists one record per CDR3 protein. The table has approximately 800,000 distinct CDR3 sequences, 20% to 30% seen once. V was shortened by 4 bases and J by 3 bases, with 7 bases between the two germline ends. This CDR3 is 12 amino acids long. Germline CDR1 is MGHDK and CDR2 is SYGVNS. This same sample was also taken into another study, of T cells of mothers and their children.

The chain is built from TRBV25-1 and TRBJ2-7; D gene ambiguous. Specimen: blood. The clonotype originates from a boy under 18 in good health. CDR3 sequence (DNA): TGTGCCAGCAGTGGGACGGTCTACGAGCAGTACTTC. As protein: CASSGTVYEQYF.